The source of this T cell receptor beta chain is a study of CXCR3-negative and CXCR3-positive naive CD8 T cells (dated by TCRdb to between 2018 and 2021). Concerning the study at large: In total, approximately 130 million TRB reads were obtained, corresponding to roughly 1.5 +/- 0.3 million reads per library. For the TRBV-TRBJ cluster analysis, the naive subsets came from 5 donors, while the memory cells came from 3 donors. The diversity and physicochemical repertoire analyses included approximately ten donors pooled from two independent experiments.

Overall study results and their limits: Surface CD5, linked to self-reactivity in mice, was comparable between naive subsets; TCR interaction strength was therefore also inferred from TRB CDR3 physicochemical properties. TRBV-TRBJ usage was similar between naive CXCR3-negative and CXCR3-positive cells from the same donor, while memory cells showed distinct patterns. Repertoire diversity was comparably high in both naive subsets but much lower in memory CD8+ T cells. Freshly isolated PBMCs were used for most assays because CXCR3 expression went down partially after cryopreservation. Compared with CXCR3-negative naive cells, CXCR3-positive naive cells had TRB CDR3s with higher hydrophobicity (lower Kidera factor 4), lower energy, and higher strength and volume indices.

Instrument used: NextSeq 550. The Human TCR Profiling Kit (MiLaboratory) was used to make UMI-labeled 5' RACE TRB cDNA libraries. cDNA synthesis used the entire amount of extracted RNA, and PCR amplification then used the entire amount of cDNA produced. Libraries were prepared in parallel with an identical number of PCR cycles. On the study's bioinformatics: With a requirement of at least two reads per UMI, MIGEC and MiXCR extracted about 50,000 +/- 10,000 unique UMI-labeled TRB cDNA molecules per library. On average, approximately 40,000 +/- 10,000 functional in-frame TRB CDR3 nucleotide clonotypes lacking stop codons were found per library. After downsampling to 5000 UMI-labeled TRB molecules per sample, diversity metrics such as normalized Shannon-Wiener and Chao1 were calculated in VDJtools. VDJtools computed clonotype-size-weighted physicochemical properties of the central five CDR3 residues: interaction energy, strength, volume and Kidera factor 4. The reads, reprocessed by TCRdb, yield one row per CDR3 protein sequence and no DNA. In this record, the V and J calls reflect TCRdb's handling and not the investigators' own analysis. The sample table includes 70,000 to 100,000 distinct CDR3 sequences. Jointly, the top ten make up over 1.5% of the sample.

CDR3 length: 11 amino acids, cysteine to phenylalanine. The protein alone is recorded here. The germline V gene specifies SQVTM as CDR1 and ANQGSEA as CDR2. Each CD8+ T cell subset was flow-sorted in triplicate, and a few hundred thousand cells per subset were placed directly into RLT lysis buffer. Naive CD8+ T cells were defined stringently as CD45RO-CCR7+CD27+CD95- to exclude memory contaminants. Standard density gradient centrifugation was used to isolate peripheral blood mononuclear cells from buffy coats. Naive CXCR3-negative and CXCR3-positive CD8+ T cells were flow-sorted using a FACSAria III. An RNeasy Mini Kit was used to extract total RNA from the sorted cells. To note about this clonotype: Its antigen is still unknown.

This TCR was recovered from a human donor in good health. Some clones in this sample may be carry-over from other donors' samples. The chain was built from TRBV29-1 and TRBJ1-3; there is no DNA to check the TCRdb D call of TRBD1. Material: naive CXCR3- CD8+ T cells from blood. Per the publication, the cell subset or site label means: CD45RO-CCR7+CD27+CD95- naive CD8+ T cells lacking CXCR3 (TNR3-). The CDR3 protein is CGGLDGNTIYF.